Shown below are 24 T cell receptor beta chains from a single sample sequenced in a study of CD8+ T cells in alopecia areata. Treatment indicated: oral pan-JAK inhibitor, 5-10 mg twice daily. The sequencing template was cDNA reverse transcribed from extracted RNA. Sequencing used immunoSEQ multiplex PCR; TCRdb keeps in-frame clones, though not all of them. The profile shows 200,000 to 250,000 clones, around 66% of them singletons. The sample here was CD4+ T cells sorted from blood, taken at week 4, from a patient treated with tofacitinib. These receptor sequences come from a human donor with alopecia areata.

This clone was observed a few times. The V gene is TRBV30, the J gene TRBJ1-1; D is possibly TRBD1 (6 bases). The CDR3 spans 12 residues. Trimming took 0 bases from V and 8 from J, leaving 10 bases between them. CDR1 is GTSNPN and CDR2 is SVGIG in the germline V gene (reference sequence). CDR3 in DNA: TGTGCCTGGAGTGTCAGGACAGCGGAAGCTTTCTTT. It yields the protein CAWSVRTAEAFF.

This chain's CDR3 is CASSSRTANTEAFF. CDR3 bases: TGTGCCAGCAGTTCAAGGACAGCGAACACTGAAGCTTTCTTT. The rearrangement uses TRBV27 and TRBJ1-1; D possibly corresponds to TRBD1 (6 bases). V was pared by 4 bases and J by 1 base, with 10 bases between. Germline V lookup: CDR1 MNHEY, CDR2 SMNVEV (reference sequence). There are 14 residues in the CDR3.

This clone was seen only a few times. This rearrangement joins TRBV27 to TRBJ1-5; D call uncertain. The germline V and J ends were trimmed by 3 bases and 5 bases, with 11 bases remaining between them. The CDR3 has 14 amino acids. CDR1 and CDR2 from the germline V gene are MNHEY and SMNVEV (reference sequence). In DNA form, the CDR3 reads TGTGCCAGCAGTTTTGGCGGCAGCTATCAGCCCCAGCATTTT. This sequence encodes CASSFGGSYQPQHF.

The chain has TRBV29-1 and TRBJ2-3; 8 nucleotides agree with TRBD2. The CDR3 has 14 residues. CDR1 is SQVTM, CDR2 ANQGSEA, per germline. V gave up 0 bases and J gave up 8 bases; unmatched junction bases: 7. The CDR3 DNA follows: TGCAGCGTTGAAGAGGTCGGGGGGGCGTCTACGCAGTATTTT. Its protein product is CSVEEVGGASTQYF.

The chain has TRBV5-1 and TRBJ2-1; 10 bases are shared with TRBD2. The germline gives CDR1 SGHRS, CDR2 YFSETQ. The CDR3 is 17 amino acids. The V segment lost 0 bases and the J segment 1 base; nucleotides outside the gene matches: 4. As DNA, the CDR3 is TGCGCCAGCAGCTTGGAAGCGGGGGGGCCGTCCTACAATGAGCAGTTCTTC. Its protein is CASSLEAGGPSYNEQFF.

The V and J genes are TRBV30 and TRBJ1-2; 8 nucleotides align to TRBD1. V gave up 3 bases and J gave up 4 bases; unmatched junction bases: 4. The CDR3 is made up of 13 amino acids. Per germline, CDR1 GTSNPN and CDR2 SVGIG (reference sequence). The CDR3 sequence is CAWRPGGGYGYTF. In DNA, the CDR3 is TGTGCCTGGAGACCAGGGGGCGGCTATGGCTACACCTTC.

V gene TRBV18 combines with J gene TRBJ2-5, with TRBD2 identical over 7 bases. Germline CDR1 KGHSH, CDR2 LQKENI. The CDR3 is 15 amino acids. With 2 bases clipped from V and 2 bases from J, the junction kept 5 bases outside the gene matches. The CDR3 loop reads CASSPSKAGQETQYF. In DNA, the CDR3 is TGTGCCAGCTCACCAAGCAAAGCGGGGCAAGAGACCCAGTACTTC.

The rearrangement uses TRBV27 and TRBJ1-2, with D uncertain. The CDR3 runs 11 residues. Trimming left V 10 bases short and J 5 bases short, with 11 bases between. CDR1 is MNHEY, CDR2 SMNVEV, per germline (reference sequence). The DNA of the CDR3 is TGTGCCACCCACAATGCGTATGGCTACACCTTC. Translation: CATHNAYGYTF.

J is TRBJ2-7 and V is TRBV6-5, with a tentative D call TRBD2 (6 bases). Germline loops: CDR1 MNHEY, CDR2 SVGAGI. V was shortened by 0 bases and J by 3 bases, with 15 bases between the two germline ends. This CDR3 is 16 amino acids long. For the CDR3, the DNA is TGTGCCAGCAGTTACTCTGGGGGGACGATTTTCTACGAGCAGTACTTC. Translation gives CASSYSGGTIFYEQYF.

The table lists this clone with a count of one. The chain recombines TRBV7-2 with TRBJ2-5, with 8 bases lining up with TRBD1. Germline CDR1 SGHTA, CDR2 FQGNSA. Trimming removed 4 bases from V and 8 bases from J; junction bases left unmatched: 6. The CDR3 loop spans 13 amino acids. The CDR3: CASSSLDRETQYF. DNA for the CDR3: TGTGCCAGCAGCTCGCTGGACAGGGAAACCCAGTACTTC. Based on the CDR3 plus reference TRBV7-2 and TRBJ2-5, the full variable domain is GAGVSQSPSNKVTEKGKDVELRCDPISGHTALYWYRQSLGQGLEFLIYFQGNSAPDKSGLPSDRFSAERTGGSVSTLTIQRTQQEDSAVYLCASSSLDRETQYFGPGTRLLVL.

A few counts support this clone. The CDR3: CATKAGDRINQPQHF. For the CDR3, the DNA is TGTGCCACAAAGGCGGGGGATAGGATCAATCAGCCCCAGCATTTT. The J gene is TRBJ1-5, the V gene TRBV19; D might be TRBD1 (5 bases). CDR1 and CDR2 from the germline V gene are LNHDA and SQIVND (reference sequence). Between the trimmed V and J ends, which lost 10 bases and 3 bases, there was a span of 19 bases. The CDR3 runs 15 residues.

This clone occurred a few times. The chain uses TRBV29-1 and TRBJ1-5; D remains unclear. Trimming left V 7 bases short and J 2 bases short, with 15 bases between. The CDR3 consists of 14 residues. CDR1 and CDR2 from the germline V gene are SQVTM and ANQGSEA. The CDR3 spells CSALVTSGNQPQHF. The CDR3 DNA reads as TGCAGCGCCTTAGTTACTAGTGGCAATCAGCCCCAGCATTTT. Variable domain in full (rest from reference TRBV29-1 and TRBJ1-5): SAVISQKPSRDICQRGTSLTIQCQVDSQVTMMFWYRQQPGQSLTLIATANQGSEATYESGFVIDKFPISRPNLTFSTLTVSNMSPEDSSIYLCSALVTSGNQPQHFGDGTRLSIL.

This clone has a single count. The chain links TRBV5-4 to TRBJ2-6; D call uncertain. Germline V gene sequence: CDR1 SGHNT, CDR2 YYREEE (reference sequence). The CDR3 sequence is 15 residues long. The V and J ends lost 4 bases and 0 bases respectively, with 8 bases between them. CDR3 sequence: CASSPDISGANVLTF. CDR3 nucleotides: TGTGCCAGCAGCCCAGACATCTCTGGGGCCAACGTCCTGACTTTC. Using reference TRBV5-4 and TRBJ2-6 for the parts outside the CDR3, the full variable domain is ETGVTQSPTHLIKTRGQQVTLRCSSQSGHNTVSWYQQALGQGPQFIFQYYREEENGRGNFPPRFSGLQFPNYSSELNVNALELDDSALYLCASSPDISGANVLTFGAGSRLTVL.

This clone was observed a handful of times. The chain uses TRBV5-6 and TRBJ1-2, with a weak D call TRBD1 (6 bases). Trimming removed 4 bases from V and 2 bases from J, with 15 bases in between. CDR1 and CDR2 (germline): SGHDT, YYEEEE. The CDR3 contains 15 residues. The CDR3 spells CASSEFGTSNYGYTF. As DNA, the CDR3 is TGTGCCAGCAGCGAATTTGGGACATCGAACTATGGCTACACCTTC.

The genes are TRBV7-6 and TRBJ1-5; D call uncertain. CDR1 is SGHVS and CDR2 is FNYEAQ in the germline V gene. V lost 10 bases, J lost 2 bases, and 21 bases lay in between. This CDR3 has 16 residues. This chain's CDR3 is CATNCGGSYGNQPQHF. CDR3 coding DNA: TGTGCCACCAACTGCGGTGGGTCGTACGGCAATCAGCCCCAGCATTTT.

The chain uses TRBV4-1 and TRBJ2-7; unclear D gene. V lost 5 bases to trimming and J lost 5 bases, with 10 bases between them. The length of the CDR3 is 12 residues. The germline V gene encodes CDR1 MGHRA and CDR2 YSYEKL. CDR3 bases: TGCGCCAGCAGCTCCGGACGCGACGAGCAGTACTTC. This sequence encodes CASSSGRDEQYF.

The chain links TRBV15 to TRBJ1-2; 7 bases fit TRBD1. CDR3 length equals 14 residues. Germline CDR1 LNHNV, CDR2 YYDKDF (reference sequence). Unmatched junction bases numbered 3, after V lost 3 bases and J lost 2 bases. The CDR3 region is CATSSGTANYGYTF. DNA of the CDR3: TGTGCCACCAGCAGCGGGACAGCGAACTATGGCTACACCTTC.

The rearrangement links TRBV5-1 to TRBJ2-7; D gene uncertain. V gave up 0 bases and J gave up 1 base, with 8 bases separating them. The CDR3 length is 14 residues. Looked up from germline, CDR1 is SGHRS and CDR2 is YFSETQ. The CDR3, as DNA: TGCGCCAGCAGCTTGGGGCCAGGATCCTACGAGCAGTACTTC. Translated, it gives CASSLGPGSYEQYF.

This rearrangement joins TRBV23-1 to TRBJ1-5; D is perhaps TRBD1 (5 bases). TRBV23-1 is an ORF for which the function is uncertain. CDR3 size: 22 residues. V was cut by 6 bases and J by 0 bases, with 33 bases left in between. The CDR3 is CASRPYPQDGGAIRDSNQPQHF. DNA of the CDR3: TGCGCCAGCAGACCCTACCCTCAGGACGGAGGGGCCATTCGGGATAGCAATCAGCCCCAGCATTTT.

This sequence joins TRBV7-8 and TRBJ1-6; weak D call: TRBD1 (6 bases). Trimming took off 5 bases at V and 6 bases at J, with 17 bases between the two ends. The germline V gene has CDR1 SGHVS and CDR2 FQNEAQ. This CDR3 has 16 amino acids. CDR3 sequence (DNA): TGTGCCAGCAGCCTCCGACAGGCGCTTATTAATTCACCCCTCCACTTT. Its translation is CASSLRQALINSPLHF.

The CDR3 region has the DNA TGTGCCAGCAGTGACGGCACAGATACGCAGTATTTT. Encoded protein: CASSDGTDTQYF. The chain links TRBV6-6 to TRBJ2-3; D gene uncertain. Trimming took off 5 bases at V and 1 base at J, with 4 bases between the two ends. The length of the CDR3 is 12 residues. CDR1 is MNHNY, CDR2 SVGAGI, per germline (reference sequence).

This chain links TRBV6-1 with TRBJ1-2; tentatively, D is TRBD1 (5 bases). The germline V and J ends were trimmed by 7 bases and 4 bases, with 16 bases remaining between them. Germline lookup yields CDR1 MNHNS and CDR2 SASEGT. The CDR3 length is 14 residues. The CDR3 reads CASISRAVSYGYTF. As DNA, the CDR3 is TGTGCCAGCATCTCCAGGGCAGTCAGCTATGGCTACACCTTC.

The chain recombines TRBV29-1 with TRBJ2-1; perhaps TRBD1 as D (5 bases). The length of the CDR3 is 14 residues. Trimming shortened V by 4 bases and J by 0 bases, and 10 bases separated the two germline ends. Germline CDR1 reads SQVTM; CDR2 reads ANQGSEA. CDR3 nucleotides: TGCAGCGTTGTTCGACAGTACTCCTACAATGAGCAGTTCTTC. Its protein product is CSVVRQYSYNEQFF.

The chain couples TRBV7-2 to TRBJ2-5; 8 bases match TRBD2. V lost 5 bases and J lost 5; bases outside the gene matches: 13. CDR3 length equals 16 residues. Germline CDR1 reads SGHTA; CDR2 reads FQGNSA. The CDR3 nucleotides are TGTGCCAGCAGCCTCGAGGGACGGGGGGGCCTTGAGACCCAGTACTTC. Its protein is CASSLEGRGGLETQYF.